The T cell receptor (beta chain) described here comes from a study of T-cell reconstitution after alpha-beta-depleted transplantation in children. Study outcomes and limitations: After transplant, high TCRbeta diversity at day 60 in some patients arose from surviving recipient T cells and thymic progenitors. When one year had passed after transplant, most T-cell counts and diversity came from newly produced T cells.

This clonotype appeared a few times. The target antigen is unknown. The junction and the germline gene differ at one end; a read error may be behind it. A TCRbeta library incorporating unique molecular identifiers was prepared. Each CDR3 protein is one row after TCRdb ran MiXCR on the PCR reads. This table holds some 840,000 distinct CDR3 sequences, approximately 15% found once. Germline V gene data show CDR1 as KGHSH and CDR2 as LQKENI. This CDR3 is 15 amino acids long. The sequence came from a male patient aged 10 to 17 who had a stem cell transplant for acute lymphoblastic leukemia, so the T cells may come from the graft donor. The sequencing here drew on PBMCs, mostly from graft donor cells, taken 360 days after TCRalphabeta/CD19-depleted stem cell transplant. The V call is TRBV18, the J call TRBJ1-1; D unclear. The CDR3 sequence: CASSPLSGENAEAFF. As DNA, the CDR3 is TGTGCCAGCTCACCACTGTCCGGAGAGAACGCTGAAGCTTTCTTT.